This T cell receptor beta chain comes out of a study of shared clonotypes between healthy human individuals. Turning to the study itself: The donor group consisted of a couple of women and three men, aged 18 to 49. Notes on the study in general: Clonotype sharing among donors was thought likely to change with sequencing depth.

The team ran DNA from unsorted PBMCs on ten immunoSEQ deep assay plates for sequencing. Profiling relied on immunoSEQ multiplex PCR, and the TCRdb table lists in-frame clones only, not all of them. The sample consists of some 490,000 clones, about 72% of them appearing once. This clone was detected only a few times. Its antigen is unidentified. Between the trimmed V and J ends, which lost 4 bases and 2 bases, there was a span of 9 bases. This CDR3 is 13 amino acids long. Germline V gene sequence: CDR1 SGHRS, CDR2 YFSETQ. The sequence derives from a middle-aged woman in good health. Some clones in this sample may be carry-over from other donors' samples. The chain couples TRBV5-1 to TRBJ1-1; tentatively, D is TRBD1 (6 bases). The sample comprised PBMCs. The CDR3 is CASSRDTNTEAFF. The DNA for the CDR3 is TGCGCCAGCAGCCGGGACACCAACACTGAAGCTTTCTTT.